Listed below are T cell receptor beta chains from one sample, sequenced in a study of PD-1 blockade in classical Hodgkin lymphoma. Assay used: immunoSEQ multiplex PCR; TCRdb lists only in-frame clones, some missing. Among several thousand clones listed, 80% to 85% were seen once. The specimen was CD4+ T cells from blood, collected at baseline. These receptors were obtained from a human donor with classical Hodgkin lymphoma. Each CDR3 is given with its conserved first and last residue. The order of the fields is V gene, D gene, clone size, J gene, CDR3 DNA, CDR3 protein. A D gene is named only where the DNA matches it firmly. Rows give clone size only sometimes, using once, few, many, or a class for an expanded clone.

TRBV29-1	.	.	TRBJ2-5	TGCAGCGTCTCTCAGGGGGGGGTACGAGAGACCCAGTACTTC	CSVSQGGVRETQYF
TRBV18	.	.	TRBJ2-1	TGTGCCAGCTCACTCCGGGACAAGTATTACAATGAGCAGTTCTTC	CASSLRDKYYNEQFF
TRBV10-1	TRBD2	few	TRBJ2-2	TGCGCCAGCAGTGGGAATCTCCCGGGGGGACCCGGGGAGCTGTTTTTT	CASSGNLPGGPGELFF
TRBV5-3	TRBD2	.	TRBJ2-2	TGTGCCAGAAGGTTAGCGGGAGGTTTGGCCGGGGAGCTGTTTTTT	CARRLAGGLAGELFF
TRBV19	.	.	TRBJ2-6	TGTGCCAGCGCACTTAAAGGGACTGGGGCCAACGTCCTGACTTTC	CASALKGTGANVLTF
TRBV11-1	.	.	TRBJ2-2	TGTGCCAGCAGCTTAGGGGCAGGGCAAAGAAACACCGGGGAGCTGTTTTTT	CASSLGAGQRNTGELFF
TRBV28	TRBD2	.	TRBJ2-2	TGTGCCAGCAGTTTTTTACTAGCGGGAGATATGAGGTTCACCGGGGAGCTGTTTTTT	CASSFLLAGDMRFTGELFF
TRBV2	TRBD1	.	TRBJ2-2	TGTGCCAGCGAGGACAGGGTCACCGGGGAGCTGTTTTTT	CASEDRVTGELFF
TRBV6-1	TRBD1	.	TRBJ2-7	TGTGCCAGCAAGGACAGGGGCTACGAGCAGTACTTC	CASKDRGYEQYF
TRBV4-2	TRBD2	few	TRBJ2-1	TGTGCCAGCAGCCAAGAGAGAGTAGAAGCGGGAGCGTCTGAGCAGTTCTTC	CASSQERVEAGASEQFF
TRBV7-2	.	once	TRBJ1-2	TGTGCCAGCAGCTCAGGGGATTTCGACTATGGCTACACCTTC	CASSSGDFDYGYTF
TRBV5-4	.	.	TRBJ2-5	TGTGCCAGCAGGAACGGTCAGGAGACCCAGTACTTC	CASRNGQETQYF
TRBV6-1	TRBD1	.	TRBJ1-5	TGTGCCAGCATTACCGGGACAGGTAGCAATCAGCCCCAGCATTTT	CASITGTGSNQPQHF
TRBV6-1	.	.	TRBJ1-2	TGTGCCAGCAGCCATGGCCAGTTGGGTGGCTACACCTTC	CASSHGQLGGYTF
TRBV5-1	TRBD1	few	TRBJ2-3	TGCGCCAGCACCCCGACAGGGATAAGCACAGATACGCAGTATTTT	CASTPTGISTDTQYF
TRBV19	TRBD1	once	TRBJ2-6	TGTGCCAGTAGTGCCCGGACAGGGCCCAGCTCTGGGGCCAACGTCCTGACTTTC	CASSARTGPSSGANVLTF
TRBV28	TRBD2	.	TRBJ2-1	TGTGCCAGCAGTTTGTCGGGACTAGCGGTAGGAAAGGCCTACAATGAGCAGTTCTTC	CASSLSGLAVGKAYNEQFF
TRBV20-1	.	.	TRBJ1-1	TGCAGTGCGGCGAGGAACACTGAAGCTTTCTTT	CSAARNTEAFF
TRBV6-6	.	.	TRBJ1-1	TGTGCCAGCAGTTACGAACGTGAAGCTTTCTTT	CASSYEREAFF
TRBV19	.	few	TRBJ1-1	TGTGCCAGTAGTACGTGGGTGGGCACTGAAGCTTTCTTT	CASSTWVGTEAFF
TRBV27	.	.	TRBJ2-7	TGTGCCAGTGCCAGGGCTAGGTCCTACGAGCAGTACTTC	CASARARSYEQYF
TRBV6-6	TRBD1	.	TRBJ1-2	TGTGCCAGCAGTTCCCCGGGACAGGGCTTCGGCTACACCTTC	CASSSPGQGFGYTF
TRBV28	.	.	TRBJ1-2	TGTGCCAGCAGTTTTGGAGGAACACTAGGCTTCTCTGGCTACACCTTC	CASSFGGTLGFSGYTF
TRBV28	.	.	TRBJ1-1	TGTGCCAGCAGTTTCCAGGGACACACTGAAGCTTTCTTT	CASSFQGHTEAFF
TRBV5-1	.	once	TRBJ2-3	TGCGCCAGCAGTGCCCAGTCGGCCCAGACAGATACGCAGTATTTT	CASSAQSAQTDTQYF
TRBV7-9	.	.	TRBJ1-3	TGTGCCAGCGAGCAGGGGTGGACTGGAAACATCATATATTTT	CASEQGWTGNIIYF
TRBV5-1	TRBD2	few	TRBJ2-5	TGCGCCAGCAGCTTGGCCCCCACTAGCGGGAGGTTAGAGACCCAGTACTTC	CASSLAPTSGRLETQYF